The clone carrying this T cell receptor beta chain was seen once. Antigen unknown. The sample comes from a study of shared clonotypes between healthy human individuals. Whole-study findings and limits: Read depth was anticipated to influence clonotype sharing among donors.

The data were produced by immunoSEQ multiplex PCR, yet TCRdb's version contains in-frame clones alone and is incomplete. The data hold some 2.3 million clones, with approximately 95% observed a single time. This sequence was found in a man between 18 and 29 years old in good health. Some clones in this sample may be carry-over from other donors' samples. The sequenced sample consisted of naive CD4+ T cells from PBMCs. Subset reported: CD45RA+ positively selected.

The CDR3 spells CASSMAGSTNEQFF. The CDR3 DNA is TGTGCCAGCAGTATGGCGGGGTCTACCAATGAGCAGTTCTTC. The chain joins TRBV25-1 to TRBJ2-1, with D tentatively TRBD2 (6 bases). Trimming took 5 bases from V and 6 from J, leaving 14 bases between them. Germline loops: CDR1 MGHDK, CDR2 SYGVNS. The CDR3 loop spans 14 amino acids.